A selection of T cell receptor beta chains follows, all from one sample in a study of early T cells in non-severe SARS-CoV-2 infection. Each CDR3 protein gets one entry after TCRdb re-called the 5' RACE reads with MiXCR. The sample includes tens of thousands of distinct CDR3 sequences, approximately 9% of them seen just once. The starting material was whole blood, obtained at baseline. The receptors shown here come from an adult who was a healthcare worker with PCR-confirmed SARS-CoV-2 infection or an uninfected control (not recorded which). The CDR3 runs from the conserved cysteine through the conserved F or W. The D gene is left open where the match is weak. Clone size is given for some rows only: seen once, a few or many times, or a class if the clone is expanded.

v_gene	abundance	j_gene	d_gene	CDR3nt	CDR3aa
TRBV5-4	many	TRBJ1-2	NA	TGTGCCAGCAGCTTGGGACAGCTTAACTATGGCTACACCTTC	CASSLGQLNYGYTF
TRBV27	NA	TRBJ2-7	TRBD1	TGTGCCAGCAGTTTATCCGGACAGGGGTTCGGCGAGCAGTACTTC	CASSLSGQGFGEQYF
TRBV6-5	few	TRBJ2-3	TRBD2	TGTGCCAGCAGTGACCTGGGGGGGACAGATACGCAGTATTTT	CASSDLGGTDTQYF
TRBV7-2	NA	TRBJ2-7	NA	TGTGCCAGCAGCTTTGGACATACTAGTAGCGAGCAGTACTTC	CASSFGHTSSEQYF
TRBV20-1	few	TRBJ2-1	TRBD2	TGCAGTGCTGGGGACGCTAGCGGTCGGCAGTTCTTC	CSAGDASGRQFF
TRBV18	NA	TRBJ2-7	NA	TGTGCCAGCTCACCACGGGACGGAGGGGAGCAGTACTTC	CASSPRDGGEQYF
TRBV7-9	few	TRBJ2-7	NA	TGTGCCAGCAGCTCCGGGATCGGGGGAGAAAGGCAGTACTTC	CASSSGIGGERQYF
TRBV7-8	few	TRBJ2-3	NA	TGTGCCAGCAGCTTTGTGAAAACAGATACGCAGTATTTT	CASSFVKTDTQYF
TRBV7-3	NA	TRBJ2-1	NA	TGTGCCAGCAGCTTAAGTCGAATACATGAGCAGTTCTTC	CASSLSRIHEQFF
TRBV21-1	medium-sized	TRBJ1-2	NA	TGTGCCAGCAGCAAACCCCCCGGGACGGCACCTCAGAGGGGTATCTATGGCTACACCTTC	CASSKPPGTAPQRGIYGYTF
TRBV10-2	NA	TRBJ2-2	TRBD2	TGCGCCAGCAGTGAGTCAGGGACTAGCGTCTACACCGGGGAGCTGTTTTTT	CASSESGTSVYTGELFF
TRBV15	NA	TRBJ2-1	NA	TGTGCCACCAGCAGAGTACGGACCAGAAGGAATGAGCAGTTCTTC	CATSRVRTRRNEQFF
TRBV3-1	few	TRBJ1-5	NA	TGTGCCAGCAGCCAAGGTCTGGGGGCACGCAATCAGCCCCAGCATTTT	CASSQGLGARNQPQHF
TRBV30	NA	TRBJ2-3	NA	TGTGCCTGGAGTGCGTTACTAGGCCTCGTGGGTACAGATACGCAGTATTTT	CAWSALLGLVGTDTQYF
TRBV20-1	many	TRBJ1-1	TRBD1	TGCAGTGCTGGGACAGGGGGCTTCCCTGAAGCTTTCTTT	CSAGTGGFPEAFF
TRBV11-2	NA	TRBJ2-5	TRBD2	TGTGCCAGCAGCCACCCCCGGGGGGGAAAACAAGAGACCCAGTACTTC	CASSHPRGGKQETQYF
TRBV7-2	NA	TRBJ1-1	NA	TGTGCCAGCAGCTCTCGGGCCCGGAACCTGAACACTGAAGCTTTCTTT	CASSSRARNLNTEAFF
TRBV19	many	TRBJ2-2	NA	TGTGCCAGTAGGGACGACAGGCTGGAACGCACCGGGGAGCTGTTTTTT	CASRDDRLERTGELFF
TRBV20-1	NA	TRBJ2-7	NA	TGCAGTGCTAGAGGGACACTGAGCTACGAGCAGTACTTC	CSARGTLSYEQYF
TRBV7-2	NA	TRBJ1-1	NA	TGTGCCAGCAGCTGGGGAGGGTTAGGAACTGAAGCTTTCTTT	CASSWGGLGTEAFF
TRBV4-1	once	TRBJ2-7	TRBD1	TGCGCCAGCAGCCAAGGGGCTGGGACAGGGGTATACGAGCAGTACTTC	CASSQGAGTGVYEQYF
TRBV28	few	TRBJ1-1	TRBD1	TGTGCCAGCGCCATCGGGACAGGGAGGATGAACACTGAAGCTTTCTTT	CASAIGTGRMNTEAFF
TRBV7-3	many	TRBJ2-4	TRBD1	TGTGCCAGCAGCTCGCCGGACAGGGGTCGGAACATTCAGTACTTC	CASSSPDRGRNIQYF
TRBV7-2	many	TRBJ2-1	TRBD2	TGTGCCAGCAGCCCTGGGACTAGTCCCGCCAATGAGCAGTTCTTC	CASSPGTSPANEQFF
TRBV7-8	many	TRBJ2-7	TRBD1	TGTGCCAGCAGCTCGGGACAGCACTGGTACGAGCAGTACTTC	CASSSGQHWYEQYF
TRBV5-1	few	TRBJ2-3	NA	TGCGCCAGCAGCTTGGAAAACAGGGTACGGGGCACAGATACGCAGTATTTT	CASSLENRVRGTDTQYF
TRBV20-1	many	TRBJ2-7	TRBD2	TGCAGTGCTAGAGGGACTAGCGGGAACTACGAGCAGTACTTC	CSARGTSGNYEQYF
TRBV12-2	many	TRBJ2-7	NA	TGTGCAAGTCGCTGCGGGCGTACAGGGTGTTACGAGCAGTACTTC	CASRCGRTGCYEQYF
TRBV7-8	NA	TRBJ1-6	NA	TGTGCCAGCAGCTTAGAACAGAGATATCCACCCCTCCACTTT	CASSLEQRYPPLHF
TRBV24-1	many	TRBJ1-5	NA	TGTGCCACCAGTGATTCCACGGCCAATCAGCCCCAGCATTTT	CATSDSTANQPQHF
TRBV30	NA	TRBJ1-1	NA	TGTGCCTTGACCGAGAGGACTGAAGCTTTCTTT	CALTERTEAFF
TRBV11-2	NA	TRBJ2-5	NA	TGTGCCAGCAGCTTTGGACGGAGAGAGACCCAGTACTTC	CASSFGRRETQYF
TRBV24-1	many	TRBJ2-5	TRBD1	TGTGCCACCAGTCAGGGGGCGGAAGAGACCCAGTACTTC	CATSQGAEETQYF
TRBV12-3/TRBV12-4	few	TRBJ1-1	NA	TGTGCCAGCAGTTTACGGGGCGCGAACACTGAAGCTTTCTTT	CASSLRGANTEAFF
TRBV7-9	medium-sized	TRBJ1-5	NA	TGTGCCAGCAGCGTAATGACAGAGACCCAGCCCCAGCATTTT	CASSVMTETQPQHF
TRBV14	NA	TRBJ1-1	NA	TGTGCCAGCAGCCTGGGACTGGAGACTGAAGCTTTCTTT	CASSLGLETEAFF
TRBV20-1	many	TRBJ2-5	TRBD2	TGCAGTGCTGACGGACTAGCGGGAGGGGAGACCCAGTACTTC	CSADGLAGGETQYF
TRBV28	few	TRBJ2-5	TRBD2	TGTGCCAGCGGATTAGCGGGAGGGCCGGGGACCCAGTACTTC	CASGLAGGPGTQYF
TRBV5-1	few	TRBJ1-1	TRBD1	TGCGCCAGCAGCTTGGGGGGACAGGGATTCACTGAAGCTTTCTTT	CASSLGGQGFTEAFF
TRBV19	many	TRBJ2-1	TRBD1	TGTGCCAGTAGTATGAGGCCAGGGGGCGACTACAATGAGCAGTTCTTC	CASSMRPGGDYNEQFF
TRBV21-1	NA	TRBJ1-6	NA	TGTGCCAGCAGCAAAGTTACAGGGGTACCCGATTCACCCCTCCACTTT	CASSKVTGVPDSPLHF
TRBV7-6	NA	TRBJ1-1	NA	TGTGCCAGCAGCCCACACCGGGGACCGAAGCTTTTCTTT	CASSPHRGPKLFF
TRBV5-5	NA	TRBJ1-1	TRBD1	TGTGCCAGCAGCGGATACAGGGGGTCCTCTGAAGCTTTCTTT	CASSGYRGSSEAFF
TRBV7-2	few	TRBJ2-5	TRBD2	TGTGCCAGCAGGGGGACTAGTCTGGAGACCCAGTACTTC	CASRGTSLETQYF
TRBV9	many	TRBJ2-1	NA	TGTGCCAGCAGCGCAACTAGGGGTGAGCAGTTCTTC	CASSATRGEQFF
TRBV29-1	NA	TRBJ1-1	NA	TGCAGCGTTTCCGTCCAGAACACTGAAGCTTTCTTT	CSVSVQNTEAFF
TRBV28	NA	TRBJ2-2	TRBD2	TGTGCCAGCAGGGATGGACTAGCGGGTTGGATAAACACCGGGGAGCTGTTTTTT	CASRDGLAGWINTGELFF
TRBV5-1	NA	TRBJ2-2	NA	TGCGCCAGCAACAGGGATGGGATGTCCGGGGAGCTGTTTTTT	CASNRDGMSGELFF
TRBV12-3/TRBV12-4	many	TRBJ1-5	NA	TGTGCCAGCCGACGGCTCAATCAGCCCCAGCATTTT	CASRRLNQPQHF
TRBV27	many	TRBJ2-7	NA	TGTGCCAGCGGTCTATGGGGATACGAGCAGTACTTC	CASGLWGYEQYF
TRBV5-1	NA	TRBJ1-1	TRBD1	TGCGCCAGCAGCGCGGACAGGGGGCAAGCTTTCTTT	CASSADRGQAFF
TRBV7-9	few	TRBJ1-4	NA	TGTGCCAGCAGCTTACCCGGGATGTATGAAAAACTGTTTTTT	CASSLPGMYEKLFF
TRBV6-6	few	TRBJ1-1	NA	TGTGCCAGCAGACCACAGGGTTTTTCTGAAGCTTTCTTT	CASRPQGFSEAFF
TRBV29-1	NA	TRBJ2-7	NA	TGCAGCGTTGAAGATGCGGTAGATTACGAGCAGTACTTC	CSVEDAVDYEQYF
TRBV3-1	NA	TRBJ2-1	NA	TGTGCCAGCGGGGAGAACTACAATGAGCAGTTCTTC	CASGENYNEQFF